The clone carrying this T cell receptor (beta chain) was seen at least ten times. Until they underwent thyroid surgery, no patient had received any treatment. This record comes from a study of metastatic and nonmetastatic thyroid tumors. In the study's own analysis: Using the CDR3 differences seen across clinicopathological groups, the authors built a distant-metastasis classifier for papillary thyroid cancer, which was meant to discriminate distant-metastatic patients. TCRdb re-called clones from the PCR reads using MiXCR. The V and J calls reflect TCRdb's pipeline rather than the authors' work. The data show about 21,000 clones, around 18% seen once. Germline values: CDR1 MDHEN, CDR2 SYDVKM. The CDR3 is made up of 14 amino acids. V shed 2 bases and J shed 5 bases, with 10 bases lying between them.

The source is a male donor with papillary thyroid cancer or a benign thyroid nodule (not recorded which). Some clones in this sample may be carry-over from other donors' samples. Sequencing was done on a sample of blood. This chain joins TRBV28 and TRBJ2-1; D remains ambiguous. CDR3 coding DNA: TGTGCCAGCAGTTTACTTGACTCTAACAATGAGCAGTTCTTC. Its protein is CASSLLDSNNEQFF.